This note documents a single T cell receptor (beta chain) sequence. These data come from a study of blood T cell repertoires in COVID-19. Study-level information: Samples representing acute and convalescent COVID-19 were sourced from the United States, Italy and Spain. T cells, B-cell-depleted T cells, or PBMCs provided the cDNA or gDNA that served as material.

Under the authors' procedure: Counts of nucleated cells, estimated from reference gene primer amplification, were obtained. Here immunoSEQ multiplex PCR was the method, and the copy in TCRdb shows in-frame clones only, minus some. That table furnishes V, J and clone size, whereas the DNA furnished D and trimming. Among 70,000 to 100,000 clones listed, just over 85% were seen once. The CDR3 length is 14 residues. Germline loops: CDR1 SGHTA, CDR2 FQGNSA. Germline trimming cut 4 bases from V and 5 bases from J; bases unmatched to any gene: 2. The TCR originated in a woman in her 70s with acute or convalescent COVID-19. The chain carries TRBV7-2 and TRBJ1-4, with 9 positions matching TRBD1. Sequencing was done on a sample of peripheral blood. The DNA of the CDR3 is TGTGCCAGCAGCTACGGGACAGGGAATGAAAAACTGTTTTTT. Encoded protein: CASSYGTGNEKLFF.